The present entry profiles one TCR beta chain with its context. Its antigen is not identified. This entry is derived from a study of monozygotic twins with inflammatory bowel disease. Each TCR library used 3500 ng of total RNA. Researchers used template switching to add UMIs featuring a 6-nucleotide sample barcode. Researchers put TCRalpha and TCRbeta cDNA through two nested PCRs lasting around 15 and 10 cycles. Reprocessing the 5' RACE reads, TCRdb reports a single entry for every CDR3 protein and omits DNA. The sample table sets out over 150,000 distinct CDR3 sequences. Overall study findings and caveats: Especially with disease activity, IBD patients had fewer clonotypes in common with others than healthy twins did.

This clonotype was obtained from a human donor with ulcerative colitis or Crohn's disease, or a healthy co-twin of an affected twin (not recorded which). Sequencing was done on a sample of blood.

The CDR3 region is CASSVTGSSYNEQFF. V gene TRBV6-4 combines with J gene TRBJ2-1. The length of the CDR3 is 15 residues. Germline values: CDR1 MRHNA, CDR2 SNTAGT.